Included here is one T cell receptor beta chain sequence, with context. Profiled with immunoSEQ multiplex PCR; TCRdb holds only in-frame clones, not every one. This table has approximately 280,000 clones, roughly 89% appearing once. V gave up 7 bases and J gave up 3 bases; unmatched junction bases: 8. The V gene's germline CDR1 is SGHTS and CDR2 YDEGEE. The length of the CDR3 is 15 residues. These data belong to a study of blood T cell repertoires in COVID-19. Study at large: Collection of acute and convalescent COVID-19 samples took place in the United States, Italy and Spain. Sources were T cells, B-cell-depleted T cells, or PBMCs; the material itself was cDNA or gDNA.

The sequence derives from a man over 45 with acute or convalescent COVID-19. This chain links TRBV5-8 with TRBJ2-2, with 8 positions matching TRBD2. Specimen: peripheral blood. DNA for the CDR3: TGTGCCAGCGCCCTCCCGGGGGGGGACACCGGGGAGCTGTTTTTT. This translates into CASALPGGDTGELFF.